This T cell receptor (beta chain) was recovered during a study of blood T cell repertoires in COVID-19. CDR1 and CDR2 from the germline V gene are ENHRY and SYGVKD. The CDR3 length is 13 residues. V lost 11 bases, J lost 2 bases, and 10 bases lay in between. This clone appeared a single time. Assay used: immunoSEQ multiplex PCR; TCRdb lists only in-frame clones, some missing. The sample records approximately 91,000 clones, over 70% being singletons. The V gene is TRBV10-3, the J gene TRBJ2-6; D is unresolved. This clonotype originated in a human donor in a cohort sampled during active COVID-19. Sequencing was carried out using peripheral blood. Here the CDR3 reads CAGQAAGANVLTF. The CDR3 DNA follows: TGTGCCGGCCAGGCCGCTGGGGCCAACGTCCTGACTTTC.